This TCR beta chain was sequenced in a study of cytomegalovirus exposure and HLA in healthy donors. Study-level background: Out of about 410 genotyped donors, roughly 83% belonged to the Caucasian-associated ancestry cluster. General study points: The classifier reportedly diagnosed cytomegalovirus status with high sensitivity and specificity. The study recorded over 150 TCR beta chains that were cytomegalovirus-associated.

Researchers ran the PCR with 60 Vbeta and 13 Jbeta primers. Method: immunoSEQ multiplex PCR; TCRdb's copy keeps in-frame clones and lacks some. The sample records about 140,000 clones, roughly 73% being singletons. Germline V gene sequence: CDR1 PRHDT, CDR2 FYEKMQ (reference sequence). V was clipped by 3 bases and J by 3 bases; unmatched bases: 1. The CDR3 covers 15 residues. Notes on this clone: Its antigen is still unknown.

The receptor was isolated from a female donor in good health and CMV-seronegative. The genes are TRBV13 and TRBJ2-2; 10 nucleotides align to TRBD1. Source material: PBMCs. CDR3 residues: CASSFGQGDTGELFF. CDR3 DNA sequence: TGTGCCAGCAGCTTCGGACAGGGGGACACCGGGGAGCTGTTTTTT.